The clone carrying this T cell receptor (beta chain) occurred once. Germline CDR1 reads MGHRA; CDR2 reads YSYEKL. Trimming removed 6 bases at V and 8 bases at J, with 14 bases between. The CDR3 runs to 13 residues. Using immunoSEQ multiplex PCR, the repertoire was profiled, and TCRdb retains in-frame clones only, with some absent. The table lists 85,000 to 130,000 clones, 85% to 95% of them singletons. These data are taken from a study of T cell changes during pregnancy in multiple sclerosis. This TCR was recovered from a female donor with multiple sclerosis, enrolled in a pregnancy study. This material consisted of peripheral blood, taken before pregnancy. This chain joins TRBV4-1 and TRBJ2-4, with a possible D match to TRBD2 (5 bases). The DNA for the CDR3 is TGCGCCAGCAGGGACGAGGGTAGGGACATTCAGTACTTC. Amino acid sequence: CASRDEGRDIQYF.